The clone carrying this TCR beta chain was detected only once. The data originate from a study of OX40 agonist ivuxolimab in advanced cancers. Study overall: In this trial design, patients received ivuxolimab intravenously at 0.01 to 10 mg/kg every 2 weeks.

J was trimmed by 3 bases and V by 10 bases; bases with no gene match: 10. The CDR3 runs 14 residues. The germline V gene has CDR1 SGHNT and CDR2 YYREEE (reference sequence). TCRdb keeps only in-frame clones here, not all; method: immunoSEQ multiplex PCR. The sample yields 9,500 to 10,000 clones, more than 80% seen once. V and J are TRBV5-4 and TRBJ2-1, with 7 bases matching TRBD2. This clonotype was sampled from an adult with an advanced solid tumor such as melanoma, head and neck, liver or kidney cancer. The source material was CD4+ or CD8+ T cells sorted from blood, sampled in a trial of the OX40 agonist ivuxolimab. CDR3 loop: CAAGPAGYYNEQFF. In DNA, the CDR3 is TGTGCCGCAGGGCCAGCGGGATACTACAATGAGCAGTTCTTC.